One and the same sample provided the 14 T cell receptor beta chains below, sequenced in a study of shared clonotypes between healthy human individuals. Here immunoSEQ multiplex PCR was the method, and the copy in TCRdb shows in-frame clones only, minus some. The sample has about 520,000 clones, roughly 95% seen once; the top ten hold under 0.065%. The sequencing input was naive CD4+ T cells sorted from blood. Stated subset: CD45RA+ positively selected. The receptor set was obtained from a woman between 25 and 40 years old in good health.

The chain links TRBV11-2 to TRBJ1-1, with D uncertain. With 1 base removed from V and 0 bases from J, the gap between germline ends came to 3 bases. The CDR3 has 13 residues. CDR1 and CDR2 from the germline V gene are SGHAT and FQNNGV. The CDR3 sequence is CASSLAMNTEAFF. The CDR3 bases are TGTGCCAGCAGCTTAGCAATGAACACTGAAGCTTTCTTT.

The chain joins TRBV14 to TRBJ1-1; D not certain. Trimming cost V 4 bases and J 0 bases, with 6 bases left between them. This CDR3 is built from 13 residues. The germline V gene has CDR1 SGHDN and CDR2 FVKESK. This chain's CDR3 is CASSLWVNTEAFF. For the CDR3, the DNA is TGTGCCAGCAGCCTTTGGGTGAACACTGAAGCTTTCTTT.

V gene TRBV29-1 combines with J gene TRBJ2-5; D perhaps matches TRBD1 (6 bases). The CDR3 is made up of 15 amino acids. V was shortened by 4 bases and J by 4 bases, with 19 bases between the two germline ends. Per the germline V gene, CDR1 is SQVTM and CDR2 is ANQGSEA. CDR3 in amino acids: CSVGVLGAGGETQYF. The CDR3 DNA reads TGCAGCGTTGGGGTTTTGGGGGCCGGTGGAGAGACCCAGTACTTC.

For this clone: One end of the junction does not line up with germline, which may come from a read error. J is TRBJ2-2 and V is TRBV27; D is unresolved. Germline-derived CDR1 and CDR2 are MNHEY and SMNVEV (reference sequence). This CDR3 has 14 residues. The CDR3 loop reads CASSTRPNAGELFF. The CDR3 bases are TGTGCCAGCAGTACACGACCGAACGCCGGGGAGCTGTTTTTT.

The chain recombines TRBV7-8 with TRBJ2-6; 9 nucleotides align to TRBD1. CDR1 and CDR2 (germline): SGHVS, FQNEAQ. With V trimmed by 2 bases and J by 0 bases, 8 bases remained unmatched. There are 19 residues in the CDR3. The DNA for the CDR3 is TGTGCCAGCAGCTTAACCCGGGACAGGGTTAGCTCTGGGGCCAACGTCCTGACTTTC. Residues: CASSLTRDRVSSGANVLTF. Full variable domain (outside the CDR3, taken from reference TRBV7-8 and TRBJ2-6): GAGVSQSPRYKVAKRGQDVALRCDPISGHVSLFWYQQALGQGPEFLTYFQNEAQLDKSGLPSDRFFAERPEGSVSTLKIQRTQQEDSAVYLCASSLTRDRVSSGANVLTFGAGSRLTVL.

The chain links TRBV5-1 to TRBJ2-5; D may be TRBD1 (5 bases). The V and J ends lost 4 bases and 1 base respectively, with 14 bases between them. From germline, CDR1 is SGHRS and CDR2 YFSETQ. The CDR3 runs 15 residues. DNA for the CDR3: TGCGCCAGCAGCGAATTGACAGAATCCCAAGAGACCCAGTACTTC. The encoded protein is CASSELTESQETQYF.

The rearrangement uses TRBV19 and TRBJ2-3; TRBD2 matches 16 bases. In germline, CDR1 is LNHDA, CDR2 SQIVND (reference sequence). J gave up 2 bases and V 5 bases, and 4 bases lay outside the gene matches. The CDR3 loop spans 17 amino acids. In nucleotides, the CDR3 is TGTGCCAGTAGTCCGGGACTAGCGGGAGGGTACACAGATACGCAGTATTTT. Its translation: CASSPGLAGGYTDTQYF.

The V and J genes are TRBV30 and TRBJ2-2, with no clear D. Germline loops: CDR1 GTSNPN, CDR2 SVGIG (reference sequence). V was cut by 2 bases and J by 4 bases, with 11 bases left in between. The CDR3 sequence is 14 residues long. The CDR3 spells CAWSPNGSTGELFF. CDR3 sequence (DNA): TGTGCCTGGAGTCCAAACGGGTCCACCGGGGAGCTGTTTTTT.

This clone appeared once. J is TRBJ2-7 and V is TRBV19; 10 positions agree with TRBD2. The CDR3 extends over 14 amino acids. Germline CDR1 LNHDA, CDR2 SQIVND (reference sequence). J gave up 1 base and V 7 bases, and 4 bases lay outside the gene matches. For the CDR3, the DNA is TGTGCCAGTAAGAATAGCGGGAGGTCCTACGAGCAGTACTTC. Translation gives CASKNSGRSYEQYF.

The table lists this clone with a count of one. The chain joins TRBV7-9 to TRBJ2-5; 8 bases match TRBD2. Looked up from germline, CDR1 is SEHNR and CDR2 is FQNEAQ (reference sequence). This CDR3 has 17 amino acids. Losses at the gene ends were 1 base for V and 5 bases for J; bases not matched to a gene: 12. CDR3 in amino acids: CASSLVRPGRAYETQYF. Written as DNA, the CDR3 is TGTGCCAGCAGCTTAGTTCGACCCGGGAGGGCCTATGAGACCCAGTACTTC.

V usage is TRBV11-2 and J usage is TRBJ2-5; 7 nucleotides line up with TRBD1. The CDR3 consists of 14 residues. With V trimmed by 3 bases and J by 2 bases, 3 bases remained unmatched. From germline, CDR1 is SGHAT and CDR2 FQNNGV. The DNA for the CDR3 is TGTGCCAGCAGCTTTCGGGGACAGCAAGAGACCCAGTACTTC. Translated, it gives CASSFRGQQETQYF.

With respect to this clone: Distinct nucleotide sequences in the sample also encode this CDR3. The chain links TRBV18 to TRBJ2-3, with D unresolved. This CDR3 is 13 amino acids long. The V end was cut by 0 bases, the J end by 0 bases, with 1 base between. The germline gives CDR1 KGHSH, CDR2 LQKENI. CDR3 loop: CASSPPSTDTQYF. The CDR3 DNA is TGTGCCAGCTCACCACCTAGCACAGATACGCAGTATTTT.

This chain uses TRBV29-1 with TRBJ1-2, with D unresolved. Trimming left V 8 bases short and J 0 bases short, with 19 bases between. Per germline, CDR1 SQVTM and CDR2 ANQGSEA. This CDR3 has 15 amino acids. CDR3 loop: CSPTLMTDPNYGYTF. DNA of the CDR3: TGCAGCCCTACCTTGATGACGGATCCTAACTATGGCTACACCTTC. The full variable domain, its missing parts supplied by reference TRBV29-1 and TRBJ1-2, is SAVISQKPSRDICQRGTSLTIQCQVDSQVTMMFWYRQQPGQSLTLIATANQGSEATYESGFVIDKFPISRPNLTFSTLTVSNMSPEDSSIYLCSPTLMTDPNYGYTFGSGTRLTVV.

J is TRBJ1-4 and V is TRBV6-4; 7 nucleotides match TRBD1. CDR1 is MRHNA, CDR2 SNTAGT, per germline. V shed 0 bases, J shed 6 bases, and the junction held 4 bases outside the gene matches. The CDR3 is made up of 15 amino acids. The CDR3 is CASSDSWTGHEKLFF. CDR3 coding DNA: TGTGCCAGCAGTGACTCGTGGACAGGTCATGAAAAACTGTTTTTT.